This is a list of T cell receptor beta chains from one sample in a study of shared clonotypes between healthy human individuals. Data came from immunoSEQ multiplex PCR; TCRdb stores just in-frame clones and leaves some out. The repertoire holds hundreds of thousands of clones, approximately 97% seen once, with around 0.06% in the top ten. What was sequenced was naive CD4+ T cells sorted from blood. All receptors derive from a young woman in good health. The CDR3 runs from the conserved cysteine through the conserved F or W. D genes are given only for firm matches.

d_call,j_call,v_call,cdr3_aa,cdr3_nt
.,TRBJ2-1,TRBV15,CATSRGLGARNEQFF,TGTGCCACCAGCAGAGGACTCGGAGCCCGCAATGAGCAGTTCTTC
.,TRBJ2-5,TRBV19,CASTSGDVETQYF,TGTGCCAGTACCTCGGGAGACGTAGAGACCCAGTACTTC
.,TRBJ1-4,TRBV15,CATSRDGGRREKLFF,TGTGCCACCAGCAGAGATGGGGGGCGTCGGGAAAAACTGTTTTTT
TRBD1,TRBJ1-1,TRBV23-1,CASSQTNRGLNTEAFF,TGCGCCAGCAGTCAAACAAACAGGGGATTGAACACTGAAGCTTTCTTT
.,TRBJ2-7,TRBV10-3,CAISERRVIYEQYF,TGTGCCATCAGTGAGCGCAGGGTTATCTACGAGCAGTACTTC
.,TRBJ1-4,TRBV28,CASRGEKLFF,TGTGCCAGCAGAGGGGAAAAACTGTTTTTT
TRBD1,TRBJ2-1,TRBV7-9,CASSDPGQGSHEQFF,TGTGCCAGCAGCGACCCGGGACAGGGGTCCCATGAGCAGTTCTTC
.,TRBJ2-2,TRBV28,CASSSVRTTGELFF,TGTGCCAGCAGCTCGGTTAGGACCACCGGGGAGCTGTTTTTT
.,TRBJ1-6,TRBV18,CASSTYNSPLHF,TGTGCCAGCTCAACCTATAATTCACCCCTCCACTTT
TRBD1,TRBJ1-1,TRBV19,CASSITLTGDTEAFF,TGTGCCAGTAGTATTACCCTGACAGGGGACACTGAAGCTTTCTTT
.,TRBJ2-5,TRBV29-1,CSGGAGGETQYF,TGCAGCGGGGGCGCCGGGGGAGAGACCCAGTACTTC
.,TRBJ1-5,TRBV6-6,CASSYDKQPQHF,TGTGCCAGCAGTTACGACAAACAGCCCCAGCATTTT
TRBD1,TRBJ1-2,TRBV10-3,CAIRQGLVYGYTF,TGTGCCATCCGACAGGGGCTAGTCTATGGCTACACCTTC
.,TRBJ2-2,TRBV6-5,CASTGVRGTGELFF,TGTGCCAGCACGGGGGTCAGGGGAACCGGGGAGCTGTTTTTT
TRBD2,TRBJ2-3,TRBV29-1,CSVLRLAGSTDTQYF,TGCAGCGTGCTTCGACTAGCGGGTAGCACAGATACGCAGTATTTT
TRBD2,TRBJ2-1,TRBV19,CASSPQVGGSNRNNEQFF,TGTGCCAGTAGTCCTCAAGTCGGCGGGAGTAACCGAAACAATGAGCAGTTCTTC
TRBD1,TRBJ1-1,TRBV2,CASSRRQGENTEAFF,TGTGCCAGCAGTCGACGACAGGGAGAGAACACTGAAGCTTTCTTT
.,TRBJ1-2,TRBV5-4,CASSLDGPGNYGYTF,TGTGCCAGCAGCTTGGATGGACCGGGCAACTATGGCTACACCTTC
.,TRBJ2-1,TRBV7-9,CASSTPGQSSYNEQFF,TGTGCCAGCAGTACACCGGGCCAGAGCTCCTACAATGAGCAGTTCTTC
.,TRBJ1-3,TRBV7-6,CASSLGPWTDSGNTIYF,TGTGCCAGCAGCTTAGGCCCGTGGACGGACTCTGGAAACACCATATATTTT
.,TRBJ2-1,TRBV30,CAWSRTEYNEQFF,TGTGCCTGGAGTCGGACAGAGTACAATGAGCAGTTCTTC
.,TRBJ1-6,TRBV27,CASSFSQGNSPLHF,TGTGCCAGCAGTTTTTCCCAGGGTAATTCACCCCTCCACTTT
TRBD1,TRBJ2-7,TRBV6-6,CATQGQGAYYEQYF,TGTGCCACCCAGGGACAGGGGGCGTACTACGAGCAGTACTTC
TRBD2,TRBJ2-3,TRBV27,CASSFLAGETDTQYF,TGTGCCAGCAGTTTTCTAGCGGGAGAGACAGATACGCAGTATTTT
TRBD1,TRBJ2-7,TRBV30,CAWRNPGQGMFEQYF,TGTGCCTGGAGGAACCCGGGACAGGGGATGTTCGAGCAGTACTTC
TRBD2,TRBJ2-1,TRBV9,CASSGRAGLATYIYNEQFF,TGTGCCAGCAGCGGGAGAGCGGGACTAGCTACATACATATACAATGAGCAGTTCTTC
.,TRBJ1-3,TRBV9,CASSVSAGSSGNTIYF,TGTGCCAGCAGCGTATCCGCAGGGAGCTCTGGAAACACCATATATTTT
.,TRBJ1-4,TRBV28,CASSSQDVDNEKLFF,TGTGCCAGCAGTTCTCAGGACGTTGATAATGAAAAACTGTTTTTT
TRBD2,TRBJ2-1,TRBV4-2,CASSRRLAGGGAGEQFF,TGTGCCAGCAGCCGGAGACTAGCGGGAGGAGGGGCTGGTGAGCAGTTCTTC
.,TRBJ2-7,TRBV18,CASSPPNSHRYEQYF,TGTGCCAGCTCACCCCCGAACAGCCACCGCTACGAGCAGTACTTC
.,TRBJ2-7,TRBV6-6,CASIRDTSSYEQYF,TGTGCCAGCATCCGGGACACTAGCTCCTACGAGCAGTACTTC
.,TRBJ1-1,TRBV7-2,CASSLYLEGYTEAFF,TGTGCCAGCAGCCTATATTTGGAGGGCTACACTGAAGCTTTCTTT
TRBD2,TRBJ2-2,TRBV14,CASSHPGLEHRGAVF,TGTGCCAGCAGCCACCCGGGACTAGAACACCGGGGAGCTGTTTTT
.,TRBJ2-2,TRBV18,CASSPRGDPVANTGELFF,TGTGCCAGCTCACCCAGGGGGGACCCAGTCGCGAACACCGGGGAGCTGTTTTTT
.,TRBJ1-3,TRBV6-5,CASSSRLTGNTIYF,TGTGCCAGCAGTTCACGCCTCACTGGAAACACCATATATTTT
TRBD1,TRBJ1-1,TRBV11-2,CASRQGGTEAFF,TGTGCCAGTCGACAGGGGGGCACTGAAGCTTTCTTT
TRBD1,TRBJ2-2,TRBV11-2,CASRQTGGTGNTGELFF,TGTGCCAGCAGACAGACAGGGGGGACAGGGAACACCGGGGAGCTGTTTTTT